Following are 25 T cell receptor beta chains from one sample sequenced in a study of cytomegalovirus exposure and HLA in healthy donors. With 60 Vbeta and 13 Jbeta primers, the PCR was carried out. Sequencing was performed with immunoSEQ multiplex PCR; in TCRdb, only in-frame clones are kept and a portion is missing. The sample records around 140,000 clones, about 70% being singletons. Sequencing was done on a sample of PBMCs. The receptors stem from a middle-aged woman in good health and CMV-seronegative.

The chain couples TRBV18 to TRBJ2-3; 9 nucleotides align to TRBD2. Germline CDR1 and CDR2: KGHSH and LQKENI. The trim removed 1 base at V and 1 base at J, leaving 0 bases unmatched. The CDR3 covers 15 residues. The CDR3 coding sequence is TGTGCCAGCTCACCACTAGCGGGGGGCACAGATACGCAGTATTTT. Protein product: CASSPLAGGTDTQYF.

J is TRBJ1-2 and V is TRBV25-1; D remains unclear. Trimming left V 4 bases short and J 7 bases short, with 13 bases between. Germline V gives CDR1 MGHDK, CDR2 SYGVNS. The CDR3 is 13 residues long. CDR3 coding DNA: TGTGCCAGCAGTGCCTCAGAGCGCCTTGGCTACACCTTC. Translated: CASSASERLGYTF.

This rearrangement joins TRBV4-3 to TRBJ1-3; D is unresolved. Germline V lookup: CDR1 LGHNA, CDR2 YSLEER. Trimming removed 4 bases from V and 0 bases from J, with 13 bases in between. This CDR3 is 16 amino acids long. CDR3 DNA sequence: TGCGCCAGCAGCCCTAGCAGACTTACCTCTGGAAACACCATATATTTT. This encodes CASSPSRLTSGNTIYF.

A few counts support this clone. The chain carries TRBV15 and TRBJ2-2, with a possible D match to TRBD1 (5 bases). Germline CDR1 is LNHNV and CDR2 is YYDKDF (reference sequence). The CDR3 is 16 residues long. Trimming cost V 0 bases and J 7 bases, with 15 bases left between them. The CDR3 DNA reads as TGTGCCACCAGCAGAGATAGGCAGGGTCTGAACGGGGAGCTGTTTTTT. This translates into CATSRDRQGLNGELFF.

CDR3 region: CASSLATSGGYNEQFF. The CDR3 DNA reads TGCGCCAGCAGCTTGGCGACTAGCGGGGGTTACAATGAGCAGTTCTTC. This chain joins TRBV5-1 and TRBJ2-1; 12 nucleotides agree with TRBD2. CDR3 length equals 16 residues. Losses at the gene ends were 0 bases for V and 4 bases for J; bases not matched to a gene: 2. The germline CDR1 and CDR2 sequences are SGHRS and YFSETQ.

This chain joins TRBV27 and TRBJ1-6; 7 bases map to TRBD1. With 3 bases clipped from V and 8 bases from J, the junction kept 4 bases outside the gene matches. The CDR3 sequence is 14 residues long. CDR1 MNHEY and CDR2 SMNVEV come from the germline V gene (reference sequence). This chain's CDR3 is CASSFRQGDSPLHF. The CDR3 DNA reads as TGTGCCAGCAGTTTTCGGCAGGGGGATTCACCCCTCCACTTT.

The V gene is TRBV2, the J gene TRBJ2-2; D is perhaps TRBD2 (6 bases). The CDR3 sequence is 13 residues long. The ends were cut back, 1 base at V and 13 bases at J, with 13 bases in the middle. The germline gives CDR1 SNHLY, CDR2 FYNNEI. In DNA, the CDR3 is TGTGCCAGCAGTGAAGGGCTAGCGATCGGGCTGTTTTTT. The encoded protein is CASSEGLAIGLFF.

In this sample, this clone turned up a few times. The V and J genes are TRBV2 and TRBJ1-5; possible D gene TRBD1, 5 bases. The V gene lost 4 bases and the J gene lost 6 bases, with 16 bases spanning the gap. The CDR3 length is 15 residues. Germline CDR1 SNHLY, CDR2 FYNNEI. This CDR3 is CASSVSGRLTQPQHF. The CDR3 DNA is TGTGCCAGCAGTGTTTCAGGGAGGTTGACTCAGCCCCAGCATTTT.

The J gene is TRBJ1-2, the V gene TRBV4-2; no reliable D call. CDR1 and CDR2 from the germline V gene are LGHNA and YNFKEQ. CDR3 size: 14 residues. V lost 0 bases and J lost 8, with 13 bases in between. CDR3 bases: TGTGCCAGCAGCCAAGATCGTACCGTGGGCGGCTACACCTTC. This encodes CASSQDRTVGGYTF.

The chain carries TRBV30 and TRBJ2-1, with TRBD1 matching 7 bases. This CDR3 is 12 amino acids long. Germline V gives CDR1 GTSNPN, CDR2 SVGIG (reference sequence). The V and J ends lost 1 base and 12 bases, in that order; junction bases with no gene match: 6. This CDR3 is CAWSGDRVGQFF. CDR3 DNA: TGTGCCTGGAGTGGTGACAGGGTCGGGCAGTTCTTC.

This clone was seen more than once but under ten times. The chain joins TRBV6-6 to TRBJ2-3; tentative D call: TRBD1 (5 bases). Germline V gene sequence: CDR1 MNHNY, CDR2 SVGAGI (reference sequence). The germline V and J ends were trimmed by 8 bases and 1 base, with 19 bases remaining between them. CDR3 size: 16 residues. In nucleotides, the CDR3 is TGTGCCAGCCTACCAGGGCAGGGTAGGGGCACAGATACGCAGTATTTT. This encodes CASLPGQGRGTDTQYF.

The chain links TRBV10-3 to TRBJ2-1, with TRBD2 matching over 9 bases. Trimming at V came to 6 bases and at J to 10 bases, leaving 19 bases not matched to a gene. Germline CDR1 is ENHRY and CDR2 is SYGVKD. CDR3 length: 17 amino acids. The CDR3 nucleotides read TGTGCCATCAGCGGGGGTCTTTTTTCTAGCGGGGTTCTCGAGCAGTTCTTC. Residues: CAISGGLFSSGVLEQFF.

The genes are TRBV4-3 and TRBJ1-4; 7 nucleotides line up with TRBD1. The CDR3 runs to 15 residues. V trimming: 0 bases; J trimming: 5 bases; junction bases outside the gene matches: 3. Germline V gene lookup returns CDR1 LGHNA and CDR2 YSLEER. CDR3 in amino acids: CASSQDMGQNEKLFF. As DNA, the CDR3 is TGCGCCAGCAGCCAAGATATGGGACAGAATGAAAAACTGTTTTTT.

The V and J genes are TRBV7-2 and TRBJ1-3; 7 bases fit TRBD1. Per the germline V gene, CDR1 is SGHTA and CDR2 is FQGNSA. The V segment lost 5 bases and the J segment 10 bases; nucleotides outside the gene matches: 14. The CDR3 has 15 amino acids. This CDR3 is CASSPDRAVERTIYF. CDR3 bases: TGTGCCAGCAGCCCCGACAGGGCGGTCGAGAGGACCATATATTTT.

V usage is TRBV2 and J usage is TRBJ2-1; D is perhaps TRBD2 (7 bases). CDR3 length equals 13 residues. CDR1 SNHLY and CDR2 FYNNEI come from the germline V gene. V was cut by 8 bases and J by 6 bases, with 14 bases left in between. The CDR3 DNA reads TGTGCCAGCGGGGGGGCCGGATCCAATGAGCAGTTCTTC. Its translation: CASGGAGSNEQFF.

The V and J genes are TRBV29-1 and TRBJ2-2; 7 bases map to TRBD2. The CDR3 has 13 amino acids. Germline V gene lookup returns CDR1 SQVTM and CDR2 ANQGSEA. V lost 4 bases to trimming and J lost 8 bases; unmatched junction nucleotides: 7. CDR3 sequence (DNA): TGCAGCGTTGGTAGGGACTATCCTGGGGAGCTGTTTTTT. Protein sequence: CSVGRDYPGELFF.

The J gene is TRBJ2-5, the V gene TRBV5-1; possibly TRBD2 for D (6 bases). The J call is uncertain, as TRBJ2-7 better fits the DNA end. The V gene's germline CDR1 is SGHRS and CDR2 YFSETQ. There are 13 residues in the CDR3. Here the CDR3 DNA reads TGCGCCAGCGGAGGGATAACCTCCTACGAGCAGTACTTC. Protein product: CASGGITSYEQYF.

This clone has just one count. The CDR3: CASTLDRHSNTGELFF. CDR3 sequence (DNA): TGTGCCAGCACCCTAGACAGACACTCGAACACCGGGGAGCTGTTTTTT. V and J are TRBV5-4 and TRBJ2-2, with a possible D match to TRBD1 (5 bases). The CDR3 length is 16 residues. The ends were cut back, 6 bases at V and 0 bases at J, with 15 bases in the middle. Germline V gene sequence: CDR1 SGHNT, CDR2 YYREEE (reference sequence).

CDR3 in DNA: TGCGCCAGCAGCTTGGTACAGGGGGCGGATGGCTACACCTTC. As protein: CASSLVQGADGYTF. The chain combines TRBV5-1 with TRBJ1-2; the match to TRBD1 covers 9 bases. The CDR3 sequence is 14 residues long. Germline assignment: CDR1 SGHRS and CDR2 YFSETQ. Germline trimming cut 0 bases from V and 6 bases from J; bases unmatched to any gene: 3.

This clone occurred a few times. The rearrangement uses TRBV11-2 and TRBJ1-1; 8 bases align to TRBD1. Germline V gives CDR1 SGHAT, CDR2 FQNNGV. J lost 3 bases, V lost 4 bases, and 7 bases had no gene match. CDR3 length: 15 residues. The CDR3 is CASSYGQGLYTEAFF. The CDR3 bases are TGTGCCAGCAGCTACGGACAGGGTCTGTACACTGAAGCTTTCTTT.

This clone has only one observation. This sequence joins TRBV7-2 and TRBJ2-2; possible D gene TRBD2, 5 bases. Germline lookup yields CDR1 SGHTA and CDR2 FQGNSA. The CDR3 runs 13 residues. V was clipped by 6 bases and J by 7 bases, with 12 bases between them. CDR3 bases: TGTGCCAGCAGTCCCCGCGAGGGCGGGGAGCTGTTTTTT. The encoded protein is CASSPREGGELFF. The whole variable domain, remainder taken from reference TRBV7-2 and TRBJ2-2, is GAGVSQSPSNKVTEKGKDVELRCDPISGHTALYWYRQSLGQGLEFLIYFQGNSAPDKSGLPSDRFSAERTGGSVSTLTIQRTQQEDSAVYLCASSPREGGELFFGEGSRLTVL.

This sequence joins TRBV7-8 and TRBJ1-5; D perhaps matches TRBD1 (5 bases). V lost 3 bases and J lost 3, with 21 bases in between. The CDR3 length is 18 residues. Germline assignment: CDR1 SGHVS and CDR2 FQNEAQ. CDR3: CASSFIIDGGSDNQPQHF. CDR3 coding DNA: TGTGCCAGCAGCTTCATTATCGACGGGGGATCTGACAATCAGCCCCAGCATTTT.

The gene calls are TRBV6-1 and TRBJ1-2, with TRBD1 matching 7 bases. This CDR3 has 15 residues. Germline-derived CDR1 and CDR2 are MNHNS and SASEGT. V shed 2 bases and J 4 bases; nucleotides not matched to a gene: 7. Here the CDR3 DNA reads TGTGCCAGCAGTGAACGACCGGGACAGATCTATGGCTACACCTTC. This sequence encodes CASSERPGQIYGYTF.

The CDR3 reads CASSLESGLRGYTF. CDR3 nucleotide sequence: TGTGCCAGCAGCTTAGAGTCGGGGTTAAGAGGCTACACCTTC. The chain carries TRBV7-8 and TRBJ1-2; D unresolved. The CDR3 runs 14 residues. Deletions cut 1 base from V and 8 bases from J, with 14 bases between. CDR1 SGHVS and CDR2 FQNEAQ come from the germline V gene.

The chain combines TRBV10-3 with TRBJ1-5; D possibly corresponds to TRBD1 (5 bases). This CDR3 has 15 residues. V was pared by 3 bases and J by 4 bases, with 13 bases between. From germline, CDR1 is ENHRY and CDR2 SYGVKD. Here the CDR3 DNA reads TGTGCCATCAGTGAACAGGAGTCAGGGAATCAGCCCCAGCATTTT. This codes for CAISEQESGNQPQHF.